The 22 T cell receptor beta chains listed next were all sequenced from one sample in a study of vaccination effects on CD4 cells after COVID-19 (dated by TCRdb to the early 2020s). In the ViraFEST assay, PBMC were stimulated with viral peptide pools, and antigen-specific CD4+ T cell clonotypes were then identified by expansion using TCR sequencing. After more than 9 days of culture, CD4+ T cells were isolated with the EasySep CD4+ T cell isolation kit. Two doses of either the BNT162b2 or the mRNA-1273 mRNA SARS-CoV-2 vaccine were administered to participants. Library construction relied on the immunoSEQ multiplex PCR assay. What TCRdb holds here is the immuneACCESS table cut down to in-frame rearrangements. Part of the clones is not present; checked against another copy, under half of the missing clones reflect an unresolved V gene, and the others are unexplained. This sample comprises about 72,000 clones, approximately 82% of them detected only once. More than 1% of the sample is in the top ten clones.

Their recognized antigens are unknown. The sequencing used CD4+ T cells from PBMCs cultured with HCoV-229E spike peptides, collected after COVID-19 vaccination. Reading the label with the study, this specimen's cell subset or site is: HCoV-229E spike overlapping peptide pool stimulation. The receptors derive from a human donor who received a COVID-19 vaccine.

The chain employs TRBV19 and TRBJ1-1, with 7 bases lining up with TRBD1. Per germline, CDR1 LNHDA and CDR2 SQIVND (reference sequence). There are 13 residues in the CDR3. The junction had 9 bases not matched to a gene; V was cut back by 8 bases and J by 6 bases. This CDR3 is CASQVYRGSEAFF. CDR3 in DNA: TGTGCCAGTCAGGTATACAGGGGATCTGAAGCTTTCTTT.

The CDR3 is CASSLVDVNQPQHF. The DNA for the CDR3 is TGTGCCAGCAGCTTAGTGGATGTGAATCAGCCCCAGCATTTT. This chain links TRBV7-8 with TRBJ1-5; D unresolved. Germline values: CDR1 SGHVS, CDR2 FQNEAQ. V was shortened by 1 base and J by 4 bases, with 8 bases between the two germline ends. The CDR3 extends over 14 amino acids. Based on the CDR3 plus reference TRBV7-8 and TRBJ1-5, the full variable domain is GAGVSQSPRYKVAKRGQDVALRCDPISGHVSLFWYQQALGQGPEFLTYFQNEAQLDKSGLPSDRFFAERPEGSVSTLKIQRTQQEDSAVYLCASSLVDVNQPQHFGDGTRLSIL.

The chain recombines TRBV30 with TRBJ1-2; no reliable D call. CDR1 is GTSNPN, CDR2 SVGIG, per germline (reference sequence). The CDR3 has 12 amino acids. Trimming left V 0 bases short and J 4 bases short, with 6 bases between. CDR3 loop: CAWSVDRYGYTF. The CDR3 coding sequence is TGTGCCTGGAGTGTAGACCGCTATGGCTACACCTTC.

In its sample, this clone was seen once. The V gene is TRBV19, the J gene TRBJ2-5; D gene unclear. Germline CDR1 is LNHDA and CDR2 is SQIVND (reference sequence). This CDR3 region has 14 residues. V was trimmed by 2 bases and J by 4 bases, leaving 11 bases between them. DNA for the CDR3: TGTGCCAGTAGTATACCGGGTTTAGTAGAGACCCAGTACTTC. The encoded protein is CASSIPGLVETQYF.

The J gene is TRBJ1-5, the V gene TRBV3-1 (or the pseudogene TRBV3-2); no firm D call. Trimming stripped 5 bases from V and 4 bases from J, with 15 bases between. Germline V gives CDR1 LGHDT, CDR2 YNNKEL (reference sequence). The CDR3 length is 15 residues. CDR3 DNA sequence: TGTGCCAGCAGCGGGCGGGGAGACGGGAATCAGCCCCAGCATTTT. Its translation: CASSGRGDGNQPQHF.

The V and J genes are TRBV5-1 and TRBJ2-3, with 9 bases that match TRBD2. With V trimmed by 5 bases and J by 4 bases, 11 bases remained unmatched. Germline V gene lookup returns CDR1 SGHRS and CDR2 YFSETQ. The CDR3 is made up of 16 amino acids. The CDR3 sequence: CASRPLSGGLADTQYF. CDR3 nucleotides: TGCGCCAGCAGACCCTTAAGCGGGGGGCTGGCAGATACGCAGTATTTT.

This clone showed up just a few times. The germline gene is not matched at one end of the junction; a read error may be the cause. This chain uses TRBV5-4 with TRBJ2-1; TRBD1 might be the D (6 bases). The CDR3 is made up of 12 amino acids. CDR1 SGHNT and CDR2 YYREEE come from the germline V gene (reference sequence). As DNA, the CDR3 is TGTGCCAGCAGCCCCAGGGACACCCTGGGCGTCTTC. It encodes CASSPRDTLGVF.

The rearrangement uses TRBV27 and TRBJ1-4, with no clear D. The CDR3 is made up of 15 amino acids. In germline, CDR1 is MNHEY, CDR2 SMNVEV (reference sequence). Trimming stripped 5 bases from V and 8 bases from J, with 18 bases between. CDR3 sequence reads: CASSLFRKGSEKLFF. DNA for the CDR3: TGTGCCAGCAGTCTTTTCAGGAAAGGAAGCGAAAAACTGTTTTTT.

The chain recombines TRBV5-1 with TRBJ2-5, with 9 bases fitting TRBD2. Germline values: CDR1 SGHRS, CDR2 YFSETQ. The CDR3 totals 16 residues. The V segment lost 4 bases and the J segment 2 bases; nucleotides outside the gene matches: 9. The CDR3 loop reads CASSRGTSLDQETQYF. DNA for the CDR3: TGCGCCAGCAGCCGCGGGACTAGCCTTGATCAAGAGACCCAGTACTTC.

V usage is TRBV6-1 and J usage is TRBJ1-5; D remains ambiguous. With 1 base removed from V and 5 bases from J, the gap between germline ends came to 9 bases. CDR1 is MNHNS, CDR2 SASEGT, per germline. This CDR3 comprises 14 residues. CDR3 amino acids: CASSEVTLHQPQHF. The CDR3 coding sequence is TGTGCCAGCAGTGAAGTGACACTTCATCAGCCCCAGCATTTT.

The rearrangement joins TRBV27 to TRBJ2-6; D is unresolved. This CDR3 comprises 17 residues. V lost 1 base and J 0 bases, leaving 10 bases between the germline ends. The germline gives CDR1 MNHEY, CDR2 SMNVEV (reference sequence). CDR3 coding DNA: TGTGCCAGCAGTTTATATCCCCAAAGCTCTGGGGCCAACGTCCTGACTTTC. This translates into CASSLYPQSSGANVLTF. Variable domain in full (rest from reference TRBV27 and TRBJ2-6): EAQVTQNPRYLITVTGKKLTVTCSQNMNHEYMSWYRQDPGLGLRQIYYSMNVEVTDKGDVPEGYKVSRKEKRNFPLILESPSPNQTSLYFCASSLYPQSSGANVLTFGAGSRLTVL.

This clone has more than one count but fewer than ten. The chain joins TRBV7-2 to TRBJ1-2; the D gene is possibly TRBD1 (5 bases). Trimming took off 4 bases at V and 8 bases at J, with 17 bases between the two ends. The CDR3 loop spans 14 amino acids. Germline assignment: CDR1 SGHTA and CDR2 FQGNSA. Here the CDR3 reads CASSSRDAPAGYTF. The DNA for the CDR3 is TGTGCCAGCAGCTCCCGGGACGCCCCTGCGGGCTACACCTTC.

V gene TRBV15 combines with J gene TRBJ2-2; possibly TRBD2 for D (5 bases). The germline V gene encodes CDR1 LNHNV and CDR2 YYDKDF (reference sequence). This CDR3 spans 13 amino acids. The V gene lost 2 bases and the J gene lost 7 bases, with 8 bases spanning the gap. CDR3 loop: CATSRTAGGELFF. In nucleotides, the CDR3 is TGTGCCACCAGCAGAACGGCGGGCGGGGAGCTGTTTTTT.

The rearrangement links TRBV7-2 to TRBJ2-3; TRBD2 aligns across 11 bases. The CDR3 covers 15 residues. V shed 4 bases, J shed 4 bases, and the junction held 4 bases outside the gene matches. The germline gives CDR1 SGHTA, CDR2 FQGNSA. This CDR3 is CASSSTSGGADTQYF. In DNA, the CDR3 is TGTGCCAGCAGCTCTACTAGCGGGGGCGCAGATACGCAGTATTTT.

DNA for the CDR3: TGTGCCAGCAGCACAACAGGGGCTGGGGCCAACGTCCTGACTTTC. Translating it yields CASSTTGAGANVLTF. The J gene is TRBJ2-6, the V gene TRBV28; TRBD1 aligns across 7 bases. Germline V gene sequence: CDR1 MDHEN, CDR2 SYDVKM. The length of the CDR3 is 15 residues. J lost 2 bases, V lost 6 bases, and 4 bases had no gene match. The full variable domain, completed using reference TRBV28 and TRBJ2-6, is DVKVTQSSRYLVKRTGEKVFLECVQDMDHENMFWYRQDPGLGLRLIYFSYDVKMKEKGDIPEGYSVSREKKERFSLILESASTNQTSMYLCASSTTGAGANVLTFGAGSRLTVL.

The rearrangement uses TRBV5-5 and TRBJ2-4; 8 positions match TRBD2. The CDR3 length is 15 residues. Germline CDR1 SGHKS, CDR2 YYEKEE (reference sequence). The junction had 16 bases not matched to a gene; V was cut back by 5 bases and J by 12 bases. As DNA, the CDR3 is TGTGCCAGCAGAACCGGAGGATCCAGCGGGGGACCTCAGTACTTC. Its protein is CASRTGGSSGGPQYF.

The V and J genes are TRBV10-3 and TRBJ2-2; no definite D call. The germline V and J ends were trimmed by 0 bases and 0 bases, with 8 bases remaining between them. CDR1 and CDR2 (germline): ENHRY, SYGVKD. The length of the CDR3 is 16 residues. CDR3 DNA sequence: TGTGCCATCAGTGAGTCATGGGCCCCGAACACCGGGGAGCTGTTTTTT. The encoded protein is CAISESWAPNTGELFF.

This clone has just one count. V gene TRBV6-5 combines with J gene TRBJ1-2, with D perhaps matching TRBD1 (5 bases). Germline V CDR1 and CDR2: MNHEY, SVGAGI. The CDR3 is made up of 12 amino acids. V lost 6 bases and J 4 bases, leaving 9 bases between the germline ends. Written as DNA, the CDR3 is TGTGCCAGCAGAAGAGACAGCTATGGCTACACCTTC. This gives the protein CASRRDSYGYTF.

The chain employs TRBV6-1 and TRBJ2-2, with unresolved D. V was cut by 0 bases and J by 1 base, with 12 bases left in between. Germline CDR1 and CDR2: MNHNS and SASEGT. CDR3 length: 17 amino acids. The CDR3: CASSEAWVSGNTGELFF. DNA for the CDR3: TGTGCCAGCAGTGAAGCCTGGGTTTCGGGGAACACCGGGGAGCTGTTTTTT.

V gene TRBV5-1 combines with J gene TRBJ2-2, with TRBD2 as a possible D gene (6 bases). V lost 0 bases and J 2 bases, leaving 8 bases between the germline ends. Germline V gene lookup returns CDR1 SGHRS and CDR2 YFSETQ. This CDR3 has 15 residues. The CDR3 loop reads CASSLGAGNTGELFF. In DNA form, the CDR3 reads TGCGCCAGCAGCTTGGGCGCGGGAAACACCGGGGAGCTGTTTTTT.

The CDR3 sequence: CSASGTSVFTGELFF. The CDR3 DNA sequence: TGCAGCGCCTCCGGGACTAGCGTCTTCACCGGGGAGCTGTTTTTT. This chain links TRBV29-1 with TRBJ2-2; 10 bases agree with TRBD2. The CDR3 totals 15 residues. Germline lookup yields CDR1 SQVTM and CDR2 ANQGSEA. V gave up 7 bases and J gave up 4 bases; unmatched junction bases: 9.

This sequence joins TRBV18 and TRBJ1-3, with D maybe TRBD1 (5 bases). V lost 3 bases to trimming and J lost 2 bases, with 14 bases between them. From germline, CDR1 is KGHSH and CDR2 LQKENI. The CDR3 length is 16 residues. In nucleotides, the CDR3 is TGTGCCAGCTCACCGCGTGCGACGGGGGCTGGAAACACCATATATTTT. This encodes CASSPRATGAGNTIYF.